The clone carrying this T cell receptor (beta chain) was counted at least ten times. Antigen specificity is unknown. This entry is derived from a study of early T cells in non-severe SARS-CoV-2 infection. Across the study: It was bulk RNA from unsorted whole blood that was sequenced, and the chains were unpaired.

TCRdb recomputed calls from the 5' RACE reads with MiXCR, one row per CDR3 protein. The sample yields around 29,000 distinct CDR3 sequences, less than 6.5% seen once. This CDR3 has 15 amino acids. With 6 bases clipped from V and 7 bases from J, the junction kept 15 bases outside the gene matches. CDR1 and CDR2 (germline): SQVTM, ANQGSEA. Study-wide points: VDJdb matching, biased toward anti-spike CD8 responses, missed private and CD4 specificities.

The source material was whole blood. The chain employs TRBV29-1 and TRBJ2-5, with 9 bases identical to TRBD2. The clonotype comes from an adult who was a healthcare worker with PCR-confirmed SARS-CoV-2 infection or an uninfected control (not recorded which). The CDR3 DNA follows: TGCAGCGTGACGGGGACTAGCAGTTTGAGAGGGACCCAGTACTTC. Translating gives CSVTGTSSLRGTQYF. Filled out from reference TRBV29-1 and TRBJ2-5, the complete variable domain reads SAVISQKPSRDICQRGTSLTIQCQVDSQVTMMFWYRQQPGQSLTLIATANQGSEATYESGFVIDKFPISRPNLTFSTLTVSNMSPEDSSIYLCSVTGTSSLRGTQYFGPGTRLLVL.